Listed below are T cell receptor beta chains from one sample, sequenced in a study of regulatory dendritic cells for organ transplantation. Here immunoSEQ multiplex PCR was the method, and the copy in TCRdb shows in-frame clones only, minus some. The sample carries 20,000 to 25,000 clones, 74% recorded once. The sequenced material came from memory CD4+ T cells from blood. The source is a human donor in good health. Both conserved end residues are part of each CDR3. D genes are given only for firm matches. Clone size is given for some rows only: seen once, a few or many times, or a class if the clone is expanded.

V gene	clone size	J gene	D gene	CDR3 DNA	CDR3 protein
TRBV10-3	once	TRBJ1-1	.	TGTGCCATCAGTATTACACAGGGACACACTGAAGCTTTCTTT	CAISITQGHTEAFF
TRBV5-1	.	TRBJ2-5	.	TGCGCCAGCAGCCCGTTGGGGAGCGAAGAGACCCAGTACTTC	CASSPLGSEETQYF
TRBV5-1	once	TRBJ2-5	.	TGCGCCAGCAGCTCGGGACTCGGACAAGAGACCCAGTACTTC	CASSSGLGQETQYF
TRBV2	few	TRBJ2-2	TRBD2	TGTGCCAGCAGTGAATTAGCGGGGTTCACCGGGGAGCTGTTTTTT	CASSELAGFTGELFF
TRBV9	few	TRBJ2-1	.	TGTGCCAGCAGCGTAGTGGGAAGGGAGTACAATGAGCAGTTCTTC	CASSVVGREYNEQFF
TRBV7-7	once	TRBJ2-5	.	TGTGCCAGCAGCCTGGGTCCCGGGGAAGGGCGGGAGACCCAGTACTTC	CASSLGPGEGRETQYF
TRBV5-4	few	TRBJ2-5	.	TGTGCCAGCAGCGTGACTCGAAATCAAGAGACCCAGTACTTC	CASSVTRNQETQYF
TRBV9	once	TRBJ1-4	.	TGTGCCAGCAGCCAGGCAGGGTCTCGAGCTAATGAAAAACTGTTTTTT	CASSQAGSRANEKLFF
TRBV2	.	TRBJ1-1	TRBD1	TGTGCCAGCAGTGATCCCCATGGACAGGGTGAAGCTTTCTTT	CASSDPHGQGEAFF
TRBV4-1	.	TRBJ1-4	.	TGCGCCAGCAGCCGTTTACAGGGAAATAATGAAAAACTGTTTTTT	CASSRLQGNNEKLFF
TRBV15	.	TRBJ2-3	.	TGTGCCACCCAGCCCCAGGGTGGCACAGATACGCAGTATTTT	CATQPQGGTDTQYF
TRBV5-6	few	TRBJ1-4	TRBD1	TGTGCCAGCAGCCCCCGGCCGGGACAGGGGTATGAAAAACTGTTTTTT	CASSPRPGQGYEKLFF
TRBV29-1	.	TRBJ2-3	TRBD2	TGCAGCGCCCCGAGACTAGCGGGGATCACAGATACGCAGTATTTT	CSAPRLAGITDTQYF
TRBV6-1	.	TRBJ1-2	TRBD1	TGTGCCAGCAGGGAGGGGGCAAACTATGGCTACACCTTC	CASREGANYGYTF
TRBV6-5	.	TRBJ1-1	TRBD1	TGTGCCAGCAGTTACTCAACGGGACAGGGGCGATCTGAAGCTTTCTTT	CASSYSTGQGRSEAFF
TRBV10-3	.	TRBJ2-3	TRBD2	TGTGCCGTCCACGGGGGGGACTTTAGCACAGATACGCAGTATTTT	CAVHGGDFSTDTQYF
TRBV7-9	.	TRBJ2-5	TRBD2	TGTGCCAGCAGCTTACCCCTAGCGGGGGTAGAGACCCAGTACTTC	CASSLPLAGVETQYF
TRBV14	few	TRBJ2-3	.	TGTGCCAGCAGTCTCGGCCATCTAGGGGGAGGCACAGATACGCAGTATTTT	CASSLGHLGGGTDTQYF
TRBV6-5	.	TRBJ1-6	.	TGTGCCAGCAGTCGACAGAGTTCACCCCTCCACTTT	CASSRQSSPLHF
TRBV10-3	.	TRBJ2-5	TRBD2	TGTGCCATCAGTGATAGCGGGGGCCAAGAGACCCAGTACTTC	CAISDSGGQETQYF
TRBV7-8	.	TRBJ2-5	TRBD1	TGTGCCAGCAGCCGCGACAGGGGTGAGACCCAGTACTTC	CASSRDRGETQYF
TRBV29-1	.	TRBJ1-2	.	TGCAGCGTTGAAGGACAGGACTATGGCTACACCTTC	CSVEGQDYGYTF
TRBV7-3	.	TRBJ2-1	TRBD2	TGTGCCAGCAGCCCGCAAGCGGGGCGAACGTACAATGAGCAGTTCTTC	CASSPQAGRTYNEQFF
TRBV18	.	TRBJ1-5	.	TGTGCCAGCTCACCCACGGGAGATGGAGGTCAGCCCCAGCATTTT	CASSPTGDGGQPQHF